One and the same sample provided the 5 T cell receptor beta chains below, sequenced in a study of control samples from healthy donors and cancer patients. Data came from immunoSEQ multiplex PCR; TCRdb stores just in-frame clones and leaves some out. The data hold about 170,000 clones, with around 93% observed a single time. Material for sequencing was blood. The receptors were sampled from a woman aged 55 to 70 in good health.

The CDR3 spells CASRLGQANYGYTF. CDR3 nucleotide sequence: TGTGCCAGCAGACTGGGACAAGCTAACTATGGCTACACCTTC. The chain is built from TRBV5-4 and TRBJ1-2; D may be TRBD1 (6 bases). Per germline, CDR1 SGHNT and CDR2 YYREEE (reference sequence). V was cut by 5 bases and J by 0 bases, with 11 bases left in between. This CDR3 spans 14 amino acids.

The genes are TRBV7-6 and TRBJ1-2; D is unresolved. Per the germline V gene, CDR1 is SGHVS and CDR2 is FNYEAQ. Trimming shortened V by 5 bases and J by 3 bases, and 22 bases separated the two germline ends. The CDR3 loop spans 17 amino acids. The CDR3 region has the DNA TGTGCCAGCAGCCACCCCCCGTGGCGGGTGCAGGACTATGGCTACACCTTC. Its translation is CASSHPPWRVQDYGYTF.

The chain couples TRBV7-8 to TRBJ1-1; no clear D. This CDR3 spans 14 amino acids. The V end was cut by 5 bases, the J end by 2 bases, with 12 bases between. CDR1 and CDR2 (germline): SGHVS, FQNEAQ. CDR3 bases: TGTGCCAGCAGCCGGTTCGACCCCAACACTGAAGCTTTCTTT. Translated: CASSRFDPNTEAFF.

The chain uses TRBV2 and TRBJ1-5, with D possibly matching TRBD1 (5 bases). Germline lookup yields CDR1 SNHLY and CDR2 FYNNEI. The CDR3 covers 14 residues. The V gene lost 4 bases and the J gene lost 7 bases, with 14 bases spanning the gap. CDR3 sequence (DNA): TGTGCCAGCAGTGGGGGGAGATTGTCACAGCCCCAGCATTTT. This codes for CASSGGRLSQPQHF.

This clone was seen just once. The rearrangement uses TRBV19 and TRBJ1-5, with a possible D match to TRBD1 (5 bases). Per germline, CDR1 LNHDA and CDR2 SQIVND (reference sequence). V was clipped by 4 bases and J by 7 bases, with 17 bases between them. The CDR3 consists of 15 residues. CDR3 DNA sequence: TGTGCCAGTAGTACGGACCGGGGGGGGGAACAGCCCCAGCATTTT. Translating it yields CASSTDRGGEQPQHF.